These 32 T cell receptor beta chains came from one sample sequenced in a study of a mutant IDH1 vaccine in newly diagnosed glioma. Assay used: immunoSEQ multiplex PCR; TCRdb lists only in-frame clones, some missing. This table holds around 50,000 clones, 70% to 85% found once. These receptors' targets are unknown. Time point here: week 47, end of study. Every vaccination contained 300 ug of the mutant IDH1 20-mer peptide and was paired with topical imiquimod. Source: PBMCs, taken from a glioma patient whose treatment included an IDH1 peptide vaccine. These receptors were collected from a woman aged 30 to 39 with glioma. Some clones in this sample may be carry-over from other donors' samples.

V is TRBV18 and J is TRBJ1-1, with D maybe TRBD1 (5 bases). This CDR3 has 14 amino acids. Germline V gives CDR1 KGHSH, CDR2 LQKENI. The V end lost 4 bases, the J end lost 5 bases, and 14 bases lay between the germline ends. CDR3 sequence reads: CASSRDSIGTEAFF. In DNA, the CDR3 is TGTGCCAGCTCACGTGACAGTATTGGGACTGAAGCTTTCTTT.

V usage is TRBV9 and J usage is TRBJ2-6; D could derive from TRBD1 or TRBD2 (6 bases each). Germline V lookup: CDR1 SGDLS, CDR2 YYNGEE. The CDR3 is made up of 19 amino acids. The ends were cut back, 0 bases at V and 0 bases at J, with 16 bases in the middle. DNA for the CDR3: TGTGCCAGCAGCGTAGGAGAGGGCGGGACAAGCTCTGGGGCCAACGTCCTGACTTTC. Translation gives CASSVGEGGTSSGANVLTF.

This chain uses TRBV4-1 with TRBJ2-2, with a possible D match to TRBD1 (5 bases). Per germline, CDR1 MGHRA and CDR2 YSYEKL. Trimming stripped 3 bases from V and 2 bases from J, with 16 bases between. This CDR3 region has 17 residues. The CDR3 sequence: CASSHPQVGPNTGELFF. CDR3 sequence (DNA): TGCGCCAGCAGCCACCCCCAGGTGGGGCCTAACACCGGGGAGCTGTTTTTT.

The V and J genes are TRBV28 and TRBJ1-2, with D unresolved. Deletions cut 6 bases from V and 8 bases from J, with 13 bases between. CDR3 length: 12 amino acids. Germline V gene sequence: CDR1 MDHEN, CDR2 SYDVKM. DNA of the CDR3: TGTGCCAGCAGCGACTTTCAAGGGGGCTACACCTTC. It yields the protein CASSDFQGGYTF.

This clone was seen a few times. The J gene is TRBJ2-7, the V gene TRBV25-1; D gene unclear. Per germline, CDR1 MGHDK and CDR2 SYGVNS. The V end was cut by 3 bases, the J end by 6 bases, with 6 bases between. There are 11 residues in the CDR3. The DNA of the CDR3 is TGTGCCAGCAGTGACGGAGTCGAGCAGTACTTC. It specifies CASSDGVEQYF.

V gene TRBV5-1 combines with J gene TRBJ2-5; the match to TRBD2 covers 9 bases. Germline V CDR1 and CDR2: SGHRS, YFSETQ. Trimming took 2 bases from V and 5 from J; bases not matched to a gene: 10. The CDR3 has 16 amino acids. The CDR3, as DNA: TGCGCCAGCAGCTTACTCCTAGCGGGGTCCTGGGAGACCCAGTACTTC. This translates into CASSLLLAGSWETQYF.

The rearrangement uses TRBV6-1 and TRBJ2-5, with TRBD2 as a possible D gene (5 bases). The CDR3 contains 13 residues. The V end lost 3 bases, the J end lost 3 bases, and 8 bases lay between the germline ends. The germline V gene has CDR1 MNHNS and CDR2 SASEGT. The chain's CDR3 is CASSDSGKETQYF. CDR3 nucleotide sequence: TGTGCCAGCAGTGATTCCGGGAAAGAGACCCAGTACTTC.

The rearrangement links TRBV19 to TRBJ1-1; TRBD1 is a possible D gene (6 bases). V lost 3 bases and J 4 bases, leaving 12 bases between the germline ends. Germline lookup yields CDR1 LNHDA and CDR2 SQIVND (reference sequence). The CDR3 runs to 14 residues. Written as DNA, the CDR3 is TGTGCCAGTAGTATTTGGCAGGGGACCACTGAAGCTTTCTTT. As protein: CASSIWQGTTEAFF.

The J gene is TRBJ2-3, the V gene TRBV9; D not certain. In germline, CDR1 is SGDLS, CDR2 YYNGEE. This CDR3 region has 15 residues. V lost 2 bases, J lost 4 bases, and 14 bases lay in between. CDR3 protein: CASSVGRSPPDTQYF. CDR3 nucleotide sequence: TGTGCCAGCAGCGTTGGTCGGTCCCCTCCAGATACGCAGTATTTT. The full variable domain, in which reference TRBV9 and TRBJ2-3 provide the parts outside the CDR3, is DSGVTQTPKHLITATGQRVTLRCSPRSGDLSVYWYQQSLDQGLQFLIQYYNGEERAKGNILERFSAQQFPDLHSELNLSSLELGDSALYFCASSVGRSPPDTQYFGPGTRLTVL.

The chain is built from TRBV27 and TRBJ1-5; D is uncertain. V was cut by 2 bases and J by 4 bases, with 21 bases left in between. Germline values: CDR1 MNHEY, CDR2 SMNVEV (reference sequence). The CDR3 loop spans 18 amino acids. CDR3 loop: CASSLDLAGQAQNQPQHF. DNA for the CDR3: TGTGCCAGCAGTTTAGATCTGGCAGGTCAGGCCCAAAATCAGCCCCAGCATTTT.

The chain links TRBV5-4 to TRBJ2-5, with a tentative D call TRBD2 (5 bases). The V gene lost 3 bases and the J gene lost 5 bases, with 14 bases spanning the gap. The germline V gene has CDR1 SGHNT and CDR2 YYREEE (reference sequence). The CDR3 loop spans 14 amino acids. The CDR3 sequence: CASSSPGSGETQYF. DNA of the CDR3: TGTGCCAGCAGCTCCCCGGGATCGGGGGAGACCCAGTACTTC.

This clone was counted only a few times. This chain joins TRBV11-3 and TRBJ1-1; 7 nucleotides match TRBD1. Germline CDR1 and CDR2: SGHNT and YENEEA. This CDR3 is 16 amino acids long. The V segment lost 5 bases and the J segment 0 bases; nucleotides outside the gene matches: 9. The CDR3 nucleotides read TGTGCCAGCAGCCCTCAGACAGGGTCACTGAACACTGAAGCTTTCTTT. As protein: CASSPQTGSLNTEAFF.

This clone is termed medium-sized. The identical CDR3 is also encoded by other nucleotide sequences in the sample. The chain links TRBV4-1 to TRBJ2-7; TRBD1 agrees at 7 bases. The CDR3 consists of 16 residues. Trimming took 0 bases from V and 4 from J; bases not matched to a gene: 9. Germline V gene sequence: CDR1 MGHRA, CDR2 YSYEKL. CDR3 sequence (DNA): TGCGCCAGCAGCCAAGAGTGGGGGACAGAGAATTACGAGCAGTACTTC. Protein sequence: CASSQEWGTENYEQYF.

This clone was detected only once. V is TRBV4-2 and J is TRBJ2-1; TRBD2 agrees at 10 bases. The CDR3 consists of 18 residues. Germline CDR1 is LGHNA and CDR2 is YNFKEQ. With 4 bases clipped from V and 5 bases from J, the junction kept 14 bases outside the gene matches. CDR3 coding DNA: TGTGCCAGCAGCCGTGCAGGAGCTAGCGGGGGCCATCACAATGAGCAGTTCTTC. Protein sequence: CASSRAGASGGHHNEQFF.

This chain joins TRBV7-9 and TRBJ1-4, with D unresolved. Germline V gives CDR1 SEHNR, CDR2 FQNEAQ (reference sequence). CDR3 length: 15 residues. Trimming took off 5 bases at V and 2 bases at J, with 12 bases between the two ends. In nucleotides, the CDR3 is TGTGCCAGCAGCCTTCTTCAAAGTACTAATGAAAAACTGTTTTTT. It codes for CASSLLQSTNEKLFF.

This chain joins TRBV13 and TRBJ2-2; 10 bases are shared with TRBD1. Unmatched junction bases numbered 5, after V lost 1 base and J lost 6 bases. Germline lookup yields CDR1 PRHDT and CDR2 FYEKMQ (reference sequence). This CDR3 has 16 amino acids. The CDR3: CASSLASGQGPGELFF. The DNA for the CDR3 is TGTGCCAGCAGCTTAGCCTCGGGACAGGGGCCCGGGGAGCTGTTTTTT.

The chain combines TRBV19 with TRBJ2-7; D could derive from TRBD1 or TRBD2 (5 bases each). Germline CDR1 reads LNHDA; CDR2 reads SQIVND (reference sequence). V lost 5 bases to trimming and J lost 7 bases, with 18 bases between them. This CDR3 region has 14 residues. This CDR3 is CASSEGWGTGEQYF. CDR3 nucleotides: TGTGCCAGTAGTGAGGGATGGGGCACGGGGGAGCAGTACTTC. Together with reference TRBV19 and TRBJ2-7, the CDR3 gives the full variable domain: DGGITQSPKYLFRKEGQNVTLSCEQNLNHDAMYWYRQDPGQGLRLIYYSQIVNDFQKGDIAEGYSVSREKKESFPLTVTSAQKNPTAFYLCASSEGWGTGEQYFGPGTRLTVT.

The chain has TRBV5-5 and TRBJ2-5, with 10 bases matching TRBD2. V shed 0 bases, J shed 5 bases, and the junction held 7 bases outside the gene matches. CDR3 size: 16 residues. Germline V gene data show CDR1 as SGHKS and CDR2 as YYEKEE (reference sequence). Here the CDR3 reads CASSLGSGRATETQYF. The CDR3 coding sequence is TGTGCCAGCAGCTTGGGCAGCGGGAGGGCCACGGAGACCCAGTACTTC.

V gene TRBV4-1 combines with J gene TRBJ2-1; D not resolved. CDR1 is MGHRA, CDR2 YSYEKL, per germline. The CDR3 contains 14 residues. V was clipped by 7 bases and J by 2 bases, with 12 bases between them. CDR3 nucleotides: TGCGCCAGCAAGGGCGGAGAAACCTACAATGAGCAGTTCTTC. Translating gives CASKGGETYNEQFF.

The genes are TRBV6-1 and TRBJ2-7, with D perhaps matching TRBD1 (5 bases). The CDR3 contains 12 residues. V lost 5 bases and J lost 5, with 10 bases in between. CDR1 is MNHNS and CDR2 is SASEGT in the germline V gene. The CDR3: CASSSGFDEQYF. The CDR3 DNA reads as TGTGCCAGCAGTTCAGGGTTCGACGAGCAGTACTTC.

This chain connects TRBV28 to TRBJ1-4; D remains ambiguous. This CDR3 is 13 amino acids long. CDR1 and CDR2 (germline): MDHEN, SYDVKM. V was shortened by 5 bases and J by 5 bases, with 9 bases between the two germline ends. CDR3 nucleotide sequence: TGTGCCAGCAGTACAAGTCTCAATGAAAAACTGTTTTTT. It translates to CASSTSLNEKLFF. The full variable domain, its missing parts supplied by reference TRBV28 and TRBJ1-4, is DVKVTQSSRYLVKRTGEKVFLECVQDMDHENMFWYRQDPGLGLRLIYFSYDVKMKEKGDIPEGYSVSREKKERFSLILESASTNQTSMYLCASSTSLNEKLFFGSGTQLSVL.

This chain links TRBV7-2 with TRBJ2-3, with 8 bases that match TRBD1. Germline CDR1 and CDR2: SGHTA and FQGNSA. The CDR3 consists of 14 residues. The V segment lost 3 bases and the J segment 7 bases; nucleotides outside the gene matches: 6. CDR3 DNA: TGTGCCAGCAGCTTGAGGACAGGGTCAAATACGCAGTATTTT. This translates into CASSLRTGSNTQYF.

The J gene is TRBJ1-2, the V gene TRBV4-1; D unresolved. This CDR3 has 15 residues. Trimming shortened V by 4 bases and J by 2 bases, and 14 bases separated the two germline ends. The germline V gene encodes CDR1 MGHRA and CDR2 YSYEKL. CDR3 in amino acids: CASSPEVSGNYGYTF. In nucleotides, the CDR3 is TGCGCCAGCAGCCCCGAGGTATCGGGGAACTATGGCTACACCTTC.

The rearrangement uses TRBV6-6 and TRBJ2-1; the D gene is possibly TRBD2 (6 bases). The germline gives CDR1 MNHNY, CDR2 SVGAGI (reference sequence). The CDR3 contains 16 residues. The V end was cut by 2 bases, the J end by 2 bases, with 13 bases between. The CDR3, as DNA: TGTGCCAGCAGTTACGGGACTCCTTGGGCCTACAATGAGCAGTTCTTC. This encodes CASSYGTPWAYNEQFF.

The genes are TRBV29-1 and TRBJ1-2; 7 bases are a match to TRBD1. After removal of 5 bases from V and 3 bases from J, the junction contained 3 bases not matched to a gene. In germline, CDR1 is SQVTM, CDR2 ANQGSEA. The CDR3 is made up of 12 amino acids. CDR3 in amino acids: CSVTQGDYGYTF. The CDR3 DNA sequence: TGCAGCGTTACTCAGGGGGACTATGGCTACACCTTC. Combining the CDR3 with reference TRBV29-1 and TRBJ1-2 gives the whole variable domain SAVISQKPSRDICQRGTSLTIQCQVDSQVTMMFWYRQQPGQSLTLIATANQGSEATYESGFVIDKFPISRPNLTFSTLTVSNMSPEDSSIYLCSVTQGDYGYTFGSGTRLTVV.

The rearrangement uses TRBV2 and TRBJ1-4, with TRBD1 as a possible D gene (5 bases). This CDR3 is 14 amino acids long. Trimming removed 5 bases from V and 4 bases from J, with 11 bases in between. The germline CDR1 and CDR2 sequences are SNHLY and FYNNEI. CDR3 coding DNA: TGTGCCAGCAGTCACGGGACGAGTAATGAAAAACTGTTTTTT. This encodes CASSHGTSNEKLFF.

The J gene is TRBJ2-7, the V gene TRBV4-2; 7 bases fit TRBD1. The V segment lost 4 bases and the J segment 5 bases; nucleotides outside the gene matches: 11. CDR1 is LGHNA, CDR2 YNFKEQ, per germline. The CDR3 contains 15 residues. DNA for the CDR3: TGTGCCAGCAGCCCCCCGGGACAGATGTCGAACGAGCAGTACTTC. It specifies CASSPPGQMSNEQYF.

This chain joins TRBV6-5 and TRBJ2-7, with 12 positions matching TRBD1. V was clipped by 5 bases and J by 1 base; unmatched bases: 3. Germline assignment: CDR1 MNHEY and CDR2 SVGAGI. This CDR3 spans 15 amino acids. This chain's CDR3 is CASSRGQGASYEQYF. The DNA for the CDR3 is TGTGCCAGCAGTCGGGGACAGGGGGCGTCCTACGAGCAGTACTTC.

The chain joins TRBV21-1 to TRBJ2-7; no DNA check was done on the table's D call, TRBD1. TRBV21-1 represents a pseudogene. This CDR3 has 14 amino acids. CDR3 in amino acids: CASIPGQEAYEQYF. The DNA for the CDR3 is TGTGCCAGCATCCCGGGACAGGAAGCCTACGAGCAGTACTTC.

The chain has TRBV27 and TRBJ2-7; 7 bases agree with TRBD1. The V gene's germline CDR1 is MNHEY and CDR2 SMNVEV (reference sequence). V was clipped by 5 bases and J by 6 bases; unmatched bases: 13. The CDR3 is 15 residues long. CDR3 protein: CASSTRDSTVLEQYF. As DNA, the CDR3 is TGTGCCAGCAGTACTCGGGACAGCACTGTTCTCGAGCAGTACTTC.

This clone was counted between two and nine times. The CDR3 sequence is CASSPPRYLNTEAFF. CDR3 DNA: TGTGCCAGCAGCCCCCCCCGGTACTTGAACACTGAAGCTTTCTTT. The V and J genes are TRBV7-9 and TRBJ1-1; D remains unclear. From germline, CDR1 is SEHNR and CDR2 FQNEAQ (reference sequence). V was shortened by 5 bases and J by 0 bases, with 13 bases between the two germline ends. The CDR3 spans 15 residues.

The chain couples TRBV4-2 to TRBJ1-3; D gene unclear. V was trimmed by 0 bases and J by 1 base, leaving 7 bases between them. The germline V gene encodes CDR1 LGHNA and CDR2 YNFKEQ. This CDR3 has 15 amino acids. The DNA of the CDR3 is TGTGCCAGCAGCCAAGAGGCAGCTTCTGGAAACACCATATATTTT. It encodes CASSQEAASGNTIYF.